This entry features one TCR beta chain sequence. The antigen it binds to is not known. Nothing much larger sits one base from this clone, and base qualities are not available. This entry belongs to a study of cytomegalovirus exposure and HLA in healthy donors (TCRdb year 2017). In the study overall: According to a later analysis, one platform produced both the roughly 110 validation repertoires and the 666 repertoires of the first cohort. The study aimed to test whether signatures of past pathogen exposure could be identified by cataloging public T cell receptors. Along with the 666-subject first cohort, a separate validation cohort of over a hundred different subjects was used. The study combined high-throughput TCR immunosequencing, statistical association of individual TCRs with disease status, and machine learning to predict cytomegalovirus infection status.

Results and caveats for the whole study, not just this receptor: In vitro tests confirmed that three of the cytomegalovirus-associated TCR beta chains recognize cytomegalovirus antigens. A later analysis lacked HLA typing for the validation cohort, so it scored co-occurrence in that cohort across all 110 or so repertoires. Subsequent analysis determined that TCRs grouped into clusters in the first cohort also showed a tendency toward co-occurrence across the 120 validation repertoires, and roughly 95% of cluster scores exceeded 0. The classifier was reported to diagnose cytomegalovirus status with high specificity and sensitivity in both the original cohort and the validation cohort. While some public TCRs were present in many individuals, most TCR sequences turned up only very rarely across donors. The study gave a list of 150 to 200 TCR beta chains associated with cytomegalovirus. It was suggested by the authors that the approach could potentially be generalized to other disease states and immunological phenotypes.

The germline V gene yields SGDLS for CDR1 and YYNGEE for CDR2. Trimming at the junction amounts to 0 bases on V and 9 bases on J, and the germline ends lie 9 bases apart. The CDR3 starts with the cysteine, ends with the phenylalanine, and has 13 residues. Of the read, only the CDR3 DNA is kept; its 39 bases are in frame from base 1. The donors were included in the validation cohort of over a hundred subjects, a group kept apart from the roughly 670-subject first cohort. Library construction relied on the immunoSEQ multiplex PCR assay. Under the source paper's analysis protocol: A statistical classification framework was developed to diagnose cytomegalovirus status using the catalog of TCR beta chain sequences. Imported from immuneACCESS, the table was reduced by TCRdb to in-frame sequences with V and J called. These copies leave out some clones; in studies compared against another copy, an unresolved V gene accounts for under half, and the cause of the remainder is not known. V and J calls and clone size are copied from that table; D and trimming were computed from the DNA. The sample has approximately 270,000 clones on record, 70% to 90% of them singletons. Of the sample, approximately 1% falls within the top ten clones.

The sequencing sample was made of PBMCs. The TCR sequence derives from a woman aged 18-30 years in good health and CMV-seronegative. The rearranged chain carries TRBV9 and TRBJ2-2; the D gene remains uncertain. The encoded CDR3 is CASSVGSLRELFF. The sequenced DNA is TGTGCCAGCAGCGTAGGTAGCCTCCGGGAGCTGTTTTTT.